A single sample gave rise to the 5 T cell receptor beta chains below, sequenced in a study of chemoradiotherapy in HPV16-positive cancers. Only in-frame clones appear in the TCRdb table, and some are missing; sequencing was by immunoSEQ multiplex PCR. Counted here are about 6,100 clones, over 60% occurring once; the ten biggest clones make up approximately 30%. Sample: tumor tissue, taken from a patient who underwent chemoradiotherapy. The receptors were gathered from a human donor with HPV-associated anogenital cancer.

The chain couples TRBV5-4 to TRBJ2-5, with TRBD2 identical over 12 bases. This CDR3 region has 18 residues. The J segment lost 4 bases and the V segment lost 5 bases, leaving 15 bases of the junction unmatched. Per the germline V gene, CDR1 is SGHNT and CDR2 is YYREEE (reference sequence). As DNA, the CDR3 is TGTGCCAGCAGATTTGGGGCTAGCGGGAGGGCCGGGAGAGAGACCCAGTACTTC. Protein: CASRFGASGRAGRETQYF. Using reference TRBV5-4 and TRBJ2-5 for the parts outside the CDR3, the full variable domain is ETGVTQSPTHLIKTRGQQVTLRCSSQSGHNTVSWYQQALGQGPQFIFQYYREEENGRGNFPPRFSGLQFPNYSSELNVNALELDDSALYLCASRFGASGRAGRETQYFGPGTRLLVL.

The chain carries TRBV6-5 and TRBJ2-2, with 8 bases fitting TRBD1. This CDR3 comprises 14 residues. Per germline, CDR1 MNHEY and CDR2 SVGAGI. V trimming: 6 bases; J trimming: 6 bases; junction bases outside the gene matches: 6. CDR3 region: CASRTGASPGELFF. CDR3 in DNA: TGTGCCAGCAGGACAGGGGCCTCCCCCGGGGAGCTGTTTTTT.

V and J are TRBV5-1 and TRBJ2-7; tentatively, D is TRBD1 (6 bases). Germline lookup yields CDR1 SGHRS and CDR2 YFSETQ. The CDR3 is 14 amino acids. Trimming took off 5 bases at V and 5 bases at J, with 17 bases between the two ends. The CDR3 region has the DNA TGCGCCAGCAGTTTGCTGGGGGCTGAGAACGAGCAGTACTTC. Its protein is CASSLLGAENEQYF.

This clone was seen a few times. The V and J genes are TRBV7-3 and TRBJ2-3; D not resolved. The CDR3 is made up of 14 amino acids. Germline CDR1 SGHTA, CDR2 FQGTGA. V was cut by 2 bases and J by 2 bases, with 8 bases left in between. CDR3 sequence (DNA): TGTGCCAGCAGCTTATGGGGAACCACAGATACGCAGTATTTT. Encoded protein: CASSLWGTTDTQYF.

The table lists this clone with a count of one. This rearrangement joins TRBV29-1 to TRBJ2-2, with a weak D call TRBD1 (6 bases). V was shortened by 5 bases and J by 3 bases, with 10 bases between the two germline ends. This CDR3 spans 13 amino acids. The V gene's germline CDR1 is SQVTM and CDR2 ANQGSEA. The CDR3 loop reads CSVFRTDTGELFF. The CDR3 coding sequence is TGCAGCGTTTTCCGGACAGACACCGGGGAGCTGTTTTTT.